This T cell receptor beta chain was profiled in a study of blood T cell repertoires in COVID-19. Across the whole study: Researchers got acute and convalescent COVID-19 samples from the United States, Italy and Spain. From T cells, B-cell-depleted T cells, or PBMCs came the material, which was cDNA or gDNA.

Study processing details: Reference gene primers were amplified, and this amplification served to estimate nucleated cell counts. Using immunoSEQ multiplex PCR, the repertoire was profiled, and TCRdb retains in-frame clones only, with some absent. The V and J calls and the clone size are those of that table, but D and trimming were determined from the DNA. The data contain under 250,000 clones, about four fifths of them singletons. Per the germline V gene, CDR1 is SGHNT and CDR2 is YYREEE (reference sequence). V was clipped by 4 bases and J by 1 base; unmatched bases: 4. This CDR3 has 14 residues. The receptor comes from a man in his fifties with active or convalescent COVID-19. The specimen was peripheral blood. The chain combines TRBV5-4 with TRBJ1-1; 7 bases are shared with TRBD1. For the CDR3, the DNA is TGTGCCAGCAGCACAGGGGTGACGAACACTGAAGCTTTCTTT. Residues: CASSTGVTNTEAFF.